Sequencing of this T cell receptor beta chain was carried out in a study of shared clonotypes between healthy human individuals. Notes on this clone: Its antigen is not known.

Whole-study results and caveats: Enrolling few donors narrowed the genetic and exposure-history diversity that was represented. Against clonotypes common to all four donors, non-shared ones had lower generation probabilities.

Germline-derived CDR1 and CDR2 are MDHEN and SYDVKM. J lost 4 bases, V lost 5 bases, and 8 bases had no gene match. This CDR3 has 14 amino acids. Naive CD8 cells comprised CD45RO-negative, CCR7-positively selected cells, excluding terminally differentiated effector memory CD45RA+ cells. In the source study's methods: Junction-only sequences without quality scores came from ImmunoSEQ, so filtering differed. TCRdb's table, derived via immunoSEQ multiplex PCR, lists solely in-frame clones and lacks some. D and trimming come from the DNA, and the V and J calls and clone size come from that table. The sample has hundreds of thousands of clones, 96% seen once.

The clonotype comes from a woman in her 30s in good health. The material sequenced was naive CD8+ T cells sorted from blood. The rearrangement uses TRBV28 and TRBJ2-7, with 7 bases aligning to TRBD2. In DNA, the CDR3 is TGTGCCAGCAGTCCCTTCCCTAGCGGTTACGAGCAGTACTTC. This gives the protein CASSPFPSGYEQYF.